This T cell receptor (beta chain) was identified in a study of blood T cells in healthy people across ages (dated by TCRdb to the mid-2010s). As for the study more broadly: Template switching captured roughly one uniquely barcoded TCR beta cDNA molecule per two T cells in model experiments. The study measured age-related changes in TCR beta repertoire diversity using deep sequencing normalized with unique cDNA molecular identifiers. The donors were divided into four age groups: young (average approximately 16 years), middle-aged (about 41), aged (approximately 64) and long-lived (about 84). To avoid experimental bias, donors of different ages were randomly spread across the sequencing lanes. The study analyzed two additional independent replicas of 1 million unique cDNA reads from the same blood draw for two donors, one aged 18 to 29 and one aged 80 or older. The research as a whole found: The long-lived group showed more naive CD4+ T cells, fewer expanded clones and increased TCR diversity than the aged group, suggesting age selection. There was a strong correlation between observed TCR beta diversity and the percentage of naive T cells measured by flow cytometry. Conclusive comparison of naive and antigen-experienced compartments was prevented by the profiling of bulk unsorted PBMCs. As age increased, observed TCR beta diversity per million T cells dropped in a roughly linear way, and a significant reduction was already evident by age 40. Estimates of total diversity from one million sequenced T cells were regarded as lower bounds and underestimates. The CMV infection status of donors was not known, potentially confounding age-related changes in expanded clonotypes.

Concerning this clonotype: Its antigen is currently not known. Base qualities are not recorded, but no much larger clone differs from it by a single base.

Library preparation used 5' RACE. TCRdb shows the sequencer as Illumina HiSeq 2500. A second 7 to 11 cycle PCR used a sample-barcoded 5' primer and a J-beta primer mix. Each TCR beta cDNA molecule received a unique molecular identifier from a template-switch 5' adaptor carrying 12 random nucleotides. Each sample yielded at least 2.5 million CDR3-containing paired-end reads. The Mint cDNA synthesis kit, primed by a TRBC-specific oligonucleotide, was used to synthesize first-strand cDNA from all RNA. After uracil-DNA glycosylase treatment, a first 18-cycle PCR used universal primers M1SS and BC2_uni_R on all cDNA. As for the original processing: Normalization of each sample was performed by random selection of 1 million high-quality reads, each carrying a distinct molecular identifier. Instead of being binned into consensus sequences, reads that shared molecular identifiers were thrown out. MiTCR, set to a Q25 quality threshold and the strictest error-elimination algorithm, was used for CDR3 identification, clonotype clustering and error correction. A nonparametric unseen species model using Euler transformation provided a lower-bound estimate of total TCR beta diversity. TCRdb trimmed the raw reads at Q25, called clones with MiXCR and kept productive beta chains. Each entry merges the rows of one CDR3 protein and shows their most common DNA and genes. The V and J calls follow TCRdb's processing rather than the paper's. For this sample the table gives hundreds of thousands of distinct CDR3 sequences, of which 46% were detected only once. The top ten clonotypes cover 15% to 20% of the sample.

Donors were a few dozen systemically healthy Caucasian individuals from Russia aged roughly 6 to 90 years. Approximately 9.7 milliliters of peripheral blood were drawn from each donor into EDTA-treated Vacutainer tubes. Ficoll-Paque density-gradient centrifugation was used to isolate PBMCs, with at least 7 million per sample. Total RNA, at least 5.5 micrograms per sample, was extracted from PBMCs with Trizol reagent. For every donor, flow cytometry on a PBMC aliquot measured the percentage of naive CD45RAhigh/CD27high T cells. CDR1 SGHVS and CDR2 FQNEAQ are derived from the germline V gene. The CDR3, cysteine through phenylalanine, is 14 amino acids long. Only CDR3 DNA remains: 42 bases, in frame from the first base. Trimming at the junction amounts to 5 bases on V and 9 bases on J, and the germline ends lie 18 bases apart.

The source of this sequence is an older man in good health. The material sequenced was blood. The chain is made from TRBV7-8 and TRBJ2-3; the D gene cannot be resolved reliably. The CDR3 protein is CASSVRLVPWTQYF. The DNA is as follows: TGTGCCAGCAGCGTAAGGCTAGTCCCATGGACGCAGTATTTT.